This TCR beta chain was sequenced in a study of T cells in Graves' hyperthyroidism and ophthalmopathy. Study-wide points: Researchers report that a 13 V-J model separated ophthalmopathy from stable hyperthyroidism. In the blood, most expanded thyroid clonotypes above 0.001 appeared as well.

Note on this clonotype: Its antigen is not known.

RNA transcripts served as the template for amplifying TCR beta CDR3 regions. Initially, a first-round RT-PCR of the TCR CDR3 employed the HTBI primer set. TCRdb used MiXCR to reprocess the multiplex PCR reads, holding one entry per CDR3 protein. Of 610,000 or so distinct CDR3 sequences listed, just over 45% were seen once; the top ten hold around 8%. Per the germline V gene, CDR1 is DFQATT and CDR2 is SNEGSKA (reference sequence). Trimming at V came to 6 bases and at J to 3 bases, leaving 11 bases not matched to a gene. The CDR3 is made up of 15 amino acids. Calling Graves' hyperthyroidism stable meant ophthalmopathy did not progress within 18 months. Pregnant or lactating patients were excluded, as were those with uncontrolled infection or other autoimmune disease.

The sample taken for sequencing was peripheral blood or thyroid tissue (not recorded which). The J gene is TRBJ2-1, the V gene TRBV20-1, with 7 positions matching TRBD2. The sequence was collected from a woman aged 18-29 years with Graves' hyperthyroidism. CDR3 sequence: CSALSLAEYYNEQFF. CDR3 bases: TGCAGTGCCCTCTCCCTAGCGGAGTACTACAATGAGCAGTTCTTC.